Listed here are 3 T cell receptor beta chains from one sample, sequenced in a study of T cell responses to AZD1222 COVID-19 vaccine. Some clones are missing from TCRdb's copy, which holds only in-frame ones; the method was immunoSEQ multiplex PCR. The table includes more than 150,000 clones, around 92% detected once. The sample was peripheral blood, taken on day 0 of AZD1222 vaccination. All receptors derive from an adult in good health.

V usage is TRBV20-1 and J usage is TRBJ1-5; TRBD1 might be the D (5 bases). Trimming shortened V by 3 bases and J by 5 bases, and 14 bases separated the two germline ends. Germline V gives CDR1 DFQATT, CDR2 SNEGSKA (reference sequence). The CDR3 covers 14 residues. CDR3 amino acids: CSASMRQPYQPQHF. As DNA, the CDR3 is TGCAGTGCTAGTATGCGACAGCCCTATCAGCCCCAGCATTTT.

The chain has TRBV6-4 and TRBJ1-2, with 9 bases matching TRBD1. The germline V gene encodes CDR1 MRHNA and CDR2 SNTAGT. The CDR3 has 15 amino acids. Trimming cost V 4 bases and J 8 bases; bases outside gene matches: 11. The CDR3 DNA reads TGTGCCAGCAGTGCCTACTGGACAGGGGAGGACGGCTACACCTTC. It translates to CASSAYWTGEDGYTF.

The chain uses TRBV11-2 and TRBJ2-1; possibly TRBD2 for D (5 bases). V was pared by 4 bases and J by 1 base, with 11 bases between. This CDR3 comprises 15 residues. The V gene's germline CDR1 is SGHAT and CDR2 FQNNGV. The CDR3 DNA reads TGTGCCAGCAGCTCTTCTTCGGGGTCCTACAATGAGCAGTTCTTC. Residues: CASSSSSGSYNEQFF.